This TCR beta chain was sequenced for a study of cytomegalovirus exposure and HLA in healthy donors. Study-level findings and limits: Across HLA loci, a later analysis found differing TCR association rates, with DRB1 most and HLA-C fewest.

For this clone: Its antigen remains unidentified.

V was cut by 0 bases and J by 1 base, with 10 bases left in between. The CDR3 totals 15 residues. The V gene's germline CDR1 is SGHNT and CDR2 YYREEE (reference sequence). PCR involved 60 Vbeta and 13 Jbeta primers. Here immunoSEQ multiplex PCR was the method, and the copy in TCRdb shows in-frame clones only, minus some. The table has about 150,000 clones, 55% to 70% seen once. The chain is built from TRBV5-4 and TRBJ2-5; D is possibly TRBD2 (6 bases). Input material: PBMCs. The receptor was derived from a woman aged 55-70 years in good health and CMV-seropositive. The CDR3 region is CASSLGISGQETQYF. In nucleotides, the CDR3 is TGTGCCAGCAGCTTGGGGATTAGCGGCCAAGAGACCCAGTACTTC.